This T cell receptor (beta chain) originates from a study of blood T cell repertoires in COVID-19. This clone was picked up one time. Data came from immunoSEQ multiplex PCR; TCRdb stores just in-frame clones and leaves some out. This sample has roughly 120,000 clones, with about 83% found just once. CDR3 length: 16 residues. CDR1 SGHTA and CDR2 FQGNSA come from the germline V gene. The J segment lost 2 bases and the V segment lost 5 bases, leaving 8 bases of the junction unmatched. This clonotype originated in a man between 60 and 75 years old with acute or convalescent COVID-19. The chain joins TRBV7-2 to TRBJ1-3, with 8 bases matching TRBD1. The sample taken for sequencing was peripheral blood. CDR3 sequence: CASSVDSGGTGNTIYF. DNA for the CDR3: TGTGCCAGCAGCGTAGACTCAGGGGGCACTGGAAACACCATATATTTT.